The present T cell receptor beta chain was sequenced within a study of shared clonotypes between healthy human individuals. As regards this clone: Its target is unknown.

Findings and caveats of the study: It was only blood that was sampled, and tissue repertoires likely differ. Compared with clonotypes that all four donors shared, non-shared clonotypes had lower generation probabilities.

Data came from immunoSEQ multiplex PCR; TCRdb stores just in-frame clones and leaves some out. The sample holds millions of clones, around 94% seen once. Negatively enriched CD4+ T cells were divided by CD45RA into naive and memory. V gave up 6 bases and J gave up 2 bases; unmatched junction bases: 2. Germline V gives CDR1 SNHLY, CDR2 FYNNEI. CDR3 size: 13 residues. The sequenced sample was naive CD4+ T cells sorted from blood. Subset of the sample: CD45RA+ positively selected. The TCR originated in a young man in good health. The chain is built from TRBV2 and TRBJ2-5; 8 bases agree with TRBD1. CDR3 loop: CASRDRVQETQYF. CDR3 DNA: TGTGCCAGCAGGGACAGGGTTCAAGAGACCCAGTACTTC.